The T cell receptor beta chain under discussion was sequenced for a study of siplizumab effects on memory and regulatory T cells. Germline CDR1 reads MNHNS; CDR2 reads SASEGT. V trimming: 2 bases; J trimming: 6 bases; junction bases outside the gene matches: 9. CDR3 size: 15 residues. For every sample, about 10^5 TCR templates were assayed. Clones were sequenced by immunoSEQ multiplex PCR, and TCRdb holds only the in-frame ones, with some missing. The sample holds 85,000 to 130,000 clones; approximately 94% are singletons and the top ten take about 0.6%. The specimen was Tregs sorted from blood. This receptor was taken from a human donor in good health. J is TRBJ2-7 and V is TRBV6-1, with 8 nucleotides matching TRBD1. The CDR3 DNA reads TGTGCCAGCAGTGAACCGGGACAGGCAAGCCGCGAGCAGTACTTC. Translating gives CASSEPGQASREQYF.